This TCR beta chain was identified during a study of OX40 agonist ivuxolimab in advanced cancers. General study points: Antigen specificity was not determined for the expanded peripheral T cells.

Profiled with immunoSEQ multiplex PCR; TCRdb holds only in-frame clones, not every one. The sample consists of roughly 13,000 clones, roughly 77% of them appearing once. With regard to this clone: Its antigen remains unidentified.

CDR3 length equals 18 residues. V shed 8 bases and J 0 bases; nucleotides not matched to a gene: 18. CDR1 is MNHEY and CDR2 is SMNVEV in the germline V gene (reference sequence). Systemic immunosuppression or a history of autoimmune disease excluded patients. The sample in question was CD4+ or CD8+ T cells sorted from blood, obtained in a trial of the OX40 agonist ivuxolimab. This TCR was sampled from an adult with an advanced solid tumor such as melanoma, head and neck, liver or kidney cancer. V and J are TRBV27 and TRBJ2-7; 8 bases line up with TRBD2. The CDR3 DNA reads TGTGCCAGCGTTCCTCGCTTGCGGGAGGCCTTAAGCTCCTACGAGCAGTACTTC. Its protein is CASVPRLREALSSYEQYF.